The sequence of this T cell receptor beta chain was determined in a study of T cell responses to AZD1222 COVID-19 vaccine (dated by TCRdb to the early 2020s). Some background on the complete study: AZD1222 recipients whose second dose came at about 4 weeks and those whose second dose came at about 12 weeks were combined into one group, since spike-specific TCR depth and breadth did not differ between the two schedules. Enrollment into the trials was organized by age into subgroups of 18-55, 56-69 and 70-plus years, and those subgroups contained around 150, 28 and 57 TCR-sequenced participants, respectively. TCR sequencing was performed for over 230 trial participants, of whom some 200 were given two doses of AZD1222 and 26 were given two doses of MenACWY control vaccine.

The CDR3 regions of human TCRbeta chains were analyzed by immunosequencing. As for how the authors treated the data: Repertoire TCRs were checked for matches against a reference library of SARS-CoV-2-specific TCRs that had been generated using the MIRA antigen-specificity platform. Breadth was defined as the fraction of unique TCRs that were SARS-CoV-2-associated. Depth was defined as the fraction of total T cells that were SARS-CoV-2-associated. Each spike-specific TCR was assigned to its reactive spike region and to a CD4 or CD8 class using the MIRA data. Log10-transformed breadth and depth values were compared by one-way ANOVA with Sidak's multiple comparisons tests. Not all clones reach the TCRdb copy of this immuneACCESS table, which keeps in-frame sequences only. Checked studies attribute under half of the gap to unresolved V genes and leave the rest unexplained. V and J calls and clone size are as listed in that table; D and trimming were resolved from the DNA. For this sample there are 95,000 to 110,000 clones; 75% to 90% appear just once. 7% to 10% of the sample rests with the top ten.

Sequences MNHEY (CDR1) and SMNVEV (CDR2) are obtained from the germline V gene (reference sequence). Including cysteine and phenylalanine, the CDR3 has 14 amino acids. The DNA shown is the 42-base CDR3, in frame from base 1. V drops 6 bases and J drops 4 bases, leaving 12 bases in between. A word on this clone: Its antigen remains undetermined. One base away there is no much larger clone; base qualities are not given.

Points the paper makes about the study in general: Nearly half of unique spike-specific TCRs reportedly recognized epitopes outside regions mutated in the B.1.351 and B.1.1.7 variants. A significant rise in spike-specific TCR breadth and depth was observed after two AZD1222 doses relative to day 0 and relative to MenACWY recipients. Because no day 14 peak-response samples were available, repertoires were characterized only after the peak T cell response. The 56-69-year group was small, and its depth increase did not reach significance, likely because of low power. The whole spike protein was spanned by vaccine-associated CD4 TCRs, and dominant responses were seen in regions 160-218 and 743-854. Most participants were white British and females outnumbered males, and the authors suggested that clonal diversity may have been underestimated. Only 5 to 7 AZD1222 recipients were SARS-CoV-2 seropositive at baseline, limiting conclusions about previously exposed vaccinees.

The time point label here, explained by the study, means: baseline before first vaccination. The vaccinee samples were drawn from two UK trials, COV001 and COV002, one of which was a single-blind randomized controlled phase 2/3 trial testing AZD1222 (ChAdOx1 nCoV-19) in healthy adults. Trial participant PBMC samples were collected at day 0 and day 28 after the second dose for TCRbeta chain sequencing. The sequences come from peripheral blood, collected on day 0 of AZD1222 vaccination. The sequence was collected from an adult in good health. Here the chain combines TRBV27 and TRBJ1-4; a tentative D call is TRBD1 (6 bases match). The encoded CDR3 is CASRKTGGNEKLFF. The bases read TGTGCCAGCAGGAAGACAGGAGGTAATGAAAAACTGTTTTTT.